This T cell receptor (beta chain) was sequenced during a study of CXCR3-negative and CXCR3-positive naive CD8 T cells. Through 5' RACE with UMI labels, the TRB cDNA libraries were prepared. TCRdb re-analyzed the 5' RACE reads; it lists each CDR3 protein once, without DNA. This sample's table reports roughly 7,100 distinct CDR3 sequences. This CDR3 region has 15 residues. Germline assignment: CDR1 LNHDA and CDR2 SQIVND (reference sequence). The rearrangement uses TRBV19 and TRBJ2-1; TCRdb proposes TRBD2, but this gene call is untestable without DNA. The receptor was derived from a human donor in good health. Some clones in this sample may be carry-over from other donors' samples. The sample was naive CXCR3- CD8+ T cells from blood. Subset here: CD45RO-CCR7+CD27+CD95- naive CD8+ T cells lacking CXCR3 (TNR3-). This chain's CDR3 is CASSIDLAGVSEQFF.